This T cell receptor (beta chain) was recovered during a study of T cells in Graves' hyperthyroidism and ophthalmopathy. The overall study: Any treatment followed the collection of peripheral blood at initial diagnosis. Study-level findings and limits: Most expanded thyroid clonotypes above 0.001 recurred in blood.

Each patient was aged 18 to 65 and had newly diagnosed hyperthyroidism of under 2 months' duration. About 10 ml of fresh peripheral blood supplied the PBMCs. The investigators amplified TCR beta CDR3 regions from RNA transcripts. When the TCR CDR3 underwent first-round RT-PCR, the HTBI primer set was used. TCRdb reprocessed the multiplex PCR reads via MiXCR and lists one record per CDR3 protein. The sample holds 300,000 to 450,000 distinct CDR3 sequences; 25% are singletons and the top ten take 73%. The CDR3 spans 13 residues. Germline assignment: CDR1 MNHNS and CDR2 SASEGT. V dropped 4 bases and J dropped 7 bases, with 14 bases sitting between them. In the case of this clonotype: The antigen remains unidentified.

The chain recombines TRBV6-1 with TRBJ2-7; D remains unclear. The sequencing sample was made of blood. The receptor was derived from a man over 45 with Graves' hyperthyroidism. CDR3 sequence (DNA): TGTGCCAGCAGTGCCCCCCCGGCGTGGGAGCAGTACTTC. This codes for CASSAPPAWEQYF.